This T cell receptor beta chain is drawn from a study of shared clonotypes between healthy human individuals (dated by TCRdb to 2020 to 2021). In the study overall: The cohort included three men and two women between 18 and 49 years of age. Libraries were prepared and TCR repertoires were sequenced by different laboratories using diverse techniques, in order to increase sequencing depth and limit assay-specific biases. To estimate repertoire size and how much clonotypes are shared between individuals, the study performed deep sequencing of blood TCR repertoires from five healthy adults. Each donor's leukapheresis produced roughly between roughly 0.85 and 9.5 billion PBMCs. Per donor, three plates each were used for CD4 naive and CD4 memory, two for CD8 naive, and one for CD8 memory.

From the germline V gene (reference sequence), CDR1 is SGHNT and CDR2 is YYREEE. A distance of 16 bases separates the germline ends of V and J, which lose 4 bases and 0 bases respectively. The CDR3 holds 16 amino acids from the cysteine to the phenylalanine. The DNA shown is the 48-base CDR3, in frame from base 1. About this clone: Its antigen remains undetermined. Per-base qualities were not stored, and no clone one base away is much larger.

Donors were healthy HIV-negative adults with no recently reported acute infections or vaccinations. All donors were Caucasian adults living in Nashville, Tennessee, USA. Magnetic negative selection was used to enrich CD4+ T cells, after which naive cells were positively selected on CD45RA and the negative fraction became the memory subset. After blood collection by leukapheresis, PBMCs were isolated using Ficoll-Histopaque density gradient centrifugation and then cryopreserved in the vapor phase of liquid nitrogen. Purity and quantity of every magnetically sorted T cell population were checked by analytical flow cytometry. Each sorted fraction had its genomic DNA isolated and then quantified by UV absorbance on a Nanodrop 2000c. TCR CDR3 regions were amplified from genomic DNA by multiplex PCR using the deep immunoSEQ assay. Extracted genomic DNA from each cell subset was spread evenly across all wells of several immunoSEQ 96-well plates, with each plate serving as a replicate. Each replicate PCR for sorted subsets received about 0.2 ug genomic DNA, equal to about 30,000 T cell genomes. Purified libraries were quantified with a Qubit 3.0 fluorometer, sized on a Bioanalyzer 2100, and re-quantified with the KAPA Library Quantification kit. A separate single-read 150-cycle Illumina NextSeq 550 flow cell was used to sequence each immunoSEQ 96-well plate. As for how the authors treated the data: The immunoSEQ output contained only junctional sequences without quality scores, so filtering could not match that applied to full-length reads. To assign V/J genes and CDR3, sequences were annotated against IMGT germline references using PyIR, a Python wrapper for IgBLAST v1.9. Reads were removed for weak V/J assignments (E-value above 1e-6), missing CDR3, stop codons, out-of-frame junctions, or ambiguous translated residues. V3J clonotypes were defined as sequences sharing the same inferred V gene, J gene, and CDR3 amino acid sequence. The percentage overlap between two repertoires was calculated by dividing the number of shared unique clonotypes by the size of the smaller repertoire. Richness of each repertoire was evaluated using RTK rarefaction, the Chao1 estimator, and Recon v2.1 estimates of unobserved clonotypes. OLGA was used to compute generation probabilities for all TCRbeta clonotypes that the gDNA method yielded from a handful of donors. TCRdb took over this immuneACCESS table, retaining in-frame rearrangements with V and J assigned. Such tables are incomplete; in checked studies, under half of the missing clones stem from an unresolved V gene, and the remainder is unexplained. The DNA was the basis for D and trimming; V, J and clone size are from that table. A total of roughly 1,100,000 clones appear in this sample, around four fifths of them only once. Approximately 1.3% of the sample is in the top ten clones.

Study-level results and caveats: Because the study included a small number of donors, the genetic and exposure-history diversity represented was limited. Higher generation probabilities were observed for clonotypes shared by all four sorted-subset donors than for non-shared clonotypes. Across a few donors, approximately 5% of naive CD4, around 3.5% of naive CD8, 2.3% of memory CD4, and 0.4% of memory CD8 clonotypes were shared. Pairwise subsampling indicated that sequencing depth was expected to affect the degree of clonotype sharing among donors. Naive subsets generally had larger estimated clonotype richness than memory subsets did. Rarefaction of sorted-subset datasets indicated incomplete sequencing despite the large sequencing depth. Only blood was sampled, and tissue TCR repertoires likely differ from those in blood.

The rearrangement combines TRBV5-4 with TRBJ1-1; the D gene is possibly TRBD1, with 5 bases matching. The receptor comes from a man in his late teens or twenties in good health. The source material was memory CD4+ T cells sorted from blood. The cell subset or site label of this sample denotes: CD45RA-negative fraction. The CDR3: CASSLDRAKMNTEAFF. The DNA sequence reads TGTGCCAGCAGCCTTGACAGAGCGAAAATGAACACTGAAGCTTTCTTT. Beyond the CDR3, the reference TRBV5-4 and TRBJ1-1 genes provide the residues; the full variable domain reads: ETGVTQSPTHLIKTRGQQVTLRCSSQSGHNTVSWYQQALGQGPQFIFQYYREEENGRGNFPPRFSGLQFPNYSSELNVNALELDDSALYLCASSLDRAKMNTEAFFGQGTRLTVV.